This TCR beta chain came from a study of human T cells and chemical hapten exposure. Whole-study results and caveats: Expanded TCR counts at PT1 were positively correlated with the patch test score. Alopecia in the donors means their immune response may deviate from healthy people's.

This clonotype was counted ten times or more. What it binds is unknown. With 6 bases removed from V and 9 bases from J, the gap between germline ends came to 15 bases. Germline V gene sequence: CDR1 SNHLY, CDR2 FYNNEI. The length of the CDR3 is 13 residues. From the RACE reads, TCRdb called clonotypes with MiXCR, one entry per CDR3 protein. The sample holds just over 70,000 distinct CDR3 sequences, around 10% seen once. Time point in this sample: patch test 3, about 24 weeks after DPC sensitization. The treatment was: therapeutic diphenylcyclopropenone sensitization with weekly scalp DPC. The sequencing used whole blood, collected in connection with sensitization to the hapten diphenylcyclopropenone (DPC). The origin of this receptor is a woman in her 50s with alopecia areata. Some clones in this sample may be carry-over from other donors' samples. This sequence joins TRBV2 and TRBJ2-1; D ambiguous. The CDR3: CASSVGTGREQFF. CDR3 DNA: TGTGCCAGCAGCGTAGGAACCGGCCGTGAGCAGTTCTTC.